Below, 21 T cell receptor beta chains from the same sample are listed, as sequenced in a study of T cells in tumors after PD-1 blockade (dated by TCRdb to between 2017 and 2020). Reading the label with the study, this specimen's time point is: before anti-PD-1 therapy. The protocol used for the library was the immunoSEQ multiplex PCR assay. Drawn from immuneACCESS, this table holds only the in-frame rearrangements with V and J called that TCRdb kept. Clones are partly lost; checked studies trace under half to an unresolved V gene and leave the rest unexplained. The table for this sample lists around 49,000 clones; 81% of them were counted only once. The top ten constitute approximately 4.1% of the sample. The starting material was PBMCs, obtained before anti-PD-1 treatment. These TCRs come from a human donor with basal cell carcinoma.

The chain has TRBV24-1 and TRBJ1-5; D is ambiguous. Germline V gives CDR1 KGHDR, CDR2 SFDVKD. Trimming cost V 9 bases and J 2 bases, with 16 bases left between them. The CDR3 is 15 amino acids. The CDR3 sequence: CATSAGRRGNQPQHF. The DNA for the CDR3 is TGTGCCACCTCCGCTGGACGGAGGGGCAATCAGCCCCAGCATTTT.

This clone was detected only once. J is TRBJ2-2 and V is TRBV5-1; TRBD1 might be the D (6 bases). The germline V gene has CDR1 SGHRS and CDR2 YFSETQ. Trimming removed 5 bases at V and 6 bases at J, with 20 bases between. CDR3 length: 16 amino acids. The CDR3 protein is CASSAQGTQQAGELFF. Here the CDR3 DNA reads TGCGCCAGCAGTGCGCAGGGGACCCAACAAGCCGGGGAGCTGTTTTTT.

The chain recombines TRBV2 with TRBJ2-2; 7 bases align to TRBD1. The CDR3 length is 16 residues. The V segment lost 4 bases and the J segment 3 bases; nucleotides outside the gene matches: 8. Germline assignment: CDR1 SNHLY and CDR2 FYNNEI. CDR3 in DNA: TGTGCCAGCAGTGTAATGGGACAGCCTTACACCGGGGAGCTGTTTTTT. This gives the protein CASSVMGQPYTGELFF.

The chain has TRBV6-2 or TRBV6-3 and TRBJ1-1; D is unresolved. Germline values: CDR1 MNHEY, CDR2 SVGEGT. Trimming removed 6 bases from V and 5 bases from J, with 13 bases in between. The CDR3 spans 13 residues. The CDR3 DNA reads TGTGCCAGCAGCTATGACGGGGTTACTGAAGCTTTCTTT. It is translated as CASSYDGVTEAFF.

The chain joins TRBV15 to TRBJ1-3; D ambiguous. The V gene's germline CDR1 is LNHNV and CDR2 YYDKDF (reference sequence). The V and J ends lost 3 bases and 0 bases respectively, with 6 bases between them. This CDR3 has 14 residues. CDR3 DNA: TGTGCCACCAGCAGTAGGTCCTCTGGAAACACCATATATTTT. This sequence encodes CATSSRSSGNTIYF.

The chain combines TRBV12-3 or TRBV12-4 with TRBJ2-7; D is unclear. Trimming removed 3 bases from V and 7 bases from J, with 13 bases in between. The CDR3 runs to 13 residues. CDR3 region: CASSLEVRREQYF. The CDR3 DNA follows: TGTGCCAGCAGTTTGGAAGTTCGCAGGGAGCAGTACTTC.

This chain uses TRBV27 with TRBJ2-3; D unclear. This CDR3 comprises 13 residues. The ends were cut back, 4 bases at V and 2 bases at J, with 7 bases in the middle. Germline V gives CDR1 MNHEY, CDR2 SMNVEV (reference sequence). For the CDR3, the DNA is TGTGCCAGCAGTTCCATCTTCACAGATACGCAGTATTTT. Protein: CASSSIFTDTQYF.

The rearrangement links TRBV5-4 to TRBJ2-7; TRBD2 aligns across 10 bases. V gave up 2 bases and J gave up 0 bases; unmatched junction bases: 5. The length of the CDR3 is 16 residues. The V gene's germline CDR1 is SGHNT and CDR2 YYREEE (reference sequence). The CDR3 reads CASSLLRTSGSYEQYF. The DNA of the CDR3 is TGTGCCAGCAGCTTATTGCGGACTAGCGGCTCCTACGAGCAGTACTTC.

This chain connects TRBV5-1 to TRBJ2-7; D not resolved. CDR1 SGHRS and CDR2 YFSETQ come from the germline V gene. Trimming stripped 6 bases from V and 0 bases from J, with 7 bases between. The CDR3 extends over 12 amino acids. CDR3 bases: TGCGCCAGCACCTCAAGCTCCTACGAGCAGTACTTC. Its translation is CASTSSSYEQYF.

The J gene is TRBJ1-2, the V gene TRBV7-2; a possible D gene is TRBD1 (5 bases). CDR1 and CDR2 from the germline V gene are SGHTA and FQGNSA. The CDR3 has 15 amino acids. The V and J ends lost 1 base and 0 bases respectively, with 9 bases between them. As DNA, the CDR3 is TGTGCCAGCAGCTTAGTGGGACTTCCTAACTATGGCTACACCTTC. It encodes CASSLVGLPNYGYTF.

The CDR3 here is CASSSSGQGASGYTF. The CDR3 DNA is TGTGCCAGCAGCTCCTCGGGACAGGGGGCGTCGGGCTACACCTTC. The V gene is TRBV7-9, the J gene TRBJ1-2; 12 bases fit TRBD1. The CDR3 sequence is 15 residues long. V was clipped by 4 bases and J by 8 bases; unmatched bases: 8. From germline, CDR1 is SEHNR and CDR2 FQNEAQ (reference sequence).

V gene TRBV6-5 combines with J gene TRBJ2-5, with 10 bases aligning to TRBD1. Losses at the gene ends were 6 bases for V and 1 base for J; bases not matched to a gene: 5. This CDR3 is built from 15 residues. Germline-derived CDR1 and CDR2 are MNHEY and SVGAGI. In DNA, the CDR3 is TGTGCCAGCAGCGGACAGGGGGATTCCCAAGAGACCCAGTACTTC. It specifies CASSGQGDSQETQYF.

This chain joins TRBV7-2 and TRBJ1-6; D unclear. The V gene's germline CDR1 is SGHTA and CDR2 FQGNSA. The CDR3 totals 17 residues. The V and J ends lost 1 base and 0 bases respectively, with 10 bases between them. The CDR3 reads CASSLEPPSSYNSPLHF. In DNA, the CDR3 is TGTGCCAGCAGCTTAGAGCCGCCGAGCTCCTATAATTCACCCCTCCACTTT.

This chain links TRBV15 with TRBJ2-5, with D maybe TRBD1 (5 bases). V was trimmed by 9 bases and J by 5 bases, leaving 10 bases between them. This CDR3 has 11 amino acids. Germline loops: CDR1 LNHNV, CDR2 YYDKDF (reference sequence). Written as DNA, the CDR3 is TGTGCCACTGGACACCGGGAGACCCAGTACTTC. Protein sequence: CATGHRETQYF.

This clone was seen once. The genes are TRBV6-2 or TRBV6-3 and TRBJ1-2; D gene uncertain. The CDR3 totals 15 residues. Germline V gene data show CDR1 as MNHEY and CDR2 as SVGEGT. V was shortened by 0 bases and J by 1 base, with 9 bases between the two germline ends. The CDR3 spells CASSYSSRGNYGYTF. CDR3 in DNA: TGTGCCAGCAGTTACTCATCAAGAGGTAACTATGGCTACACCTTC.

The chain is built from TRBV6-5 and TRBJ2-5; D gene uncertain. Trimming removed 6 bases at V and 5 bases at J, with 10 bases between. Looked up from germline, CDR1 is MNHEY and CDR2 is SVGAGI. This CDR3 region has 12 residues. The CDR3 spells CASRASEETQYF. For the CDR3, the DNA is TGTGCCAGCAGGGCGTCAGAGGAGACCCAGTACTTC.

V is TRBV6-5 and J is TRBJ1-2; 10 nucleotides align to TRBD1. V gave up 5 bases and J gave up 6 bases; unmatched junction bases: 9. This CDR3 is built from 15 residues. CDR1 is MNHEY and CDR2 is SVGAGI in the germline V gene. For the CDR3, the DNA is TGTGCCAGCAGTACCGGGACAGGGGTTAAAAATGGCTACACCTTC. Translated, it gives CASSTGTGVKNGYTF.

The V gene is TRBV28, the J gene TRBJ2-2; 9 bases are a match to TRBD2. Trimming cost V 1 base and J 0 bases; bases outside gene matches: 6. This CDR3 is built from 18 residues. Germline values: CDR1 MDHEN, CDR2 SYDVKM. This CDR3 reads CASSLFPSGAPNTGELFF. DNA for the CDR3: TGTGCCAGCAGTTTATTTCCTAGCGGGGCCCCGAACACCGGGGAGCTGTTTTTT.

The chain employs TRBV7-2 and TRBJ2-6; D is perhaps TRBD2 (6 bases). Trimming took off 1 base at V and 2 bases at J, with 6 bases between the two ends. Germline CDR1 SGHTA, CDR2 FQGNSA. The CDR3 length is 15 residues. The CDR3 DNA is TGTGCCAGCAGCTTAGGGGGGGCTGGGGCCAACGTCCTGACTTTC. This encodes CASSLGGAGANVLTF.

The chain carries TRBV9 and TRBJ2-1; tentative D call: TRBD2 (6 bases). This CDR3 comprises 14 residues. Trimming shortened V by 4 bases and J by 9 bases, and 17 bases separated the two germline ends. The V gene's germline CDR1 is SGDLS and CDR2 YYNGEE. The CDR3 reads CASSLRDWGSEQFF. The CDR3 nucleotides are TGTGCCAGCAGCCTCCGGGACTGGGGGAGTGAGCAGTTCTTC. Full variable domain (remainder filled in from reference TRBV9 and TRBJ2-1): DSGVTQTPKHLITATGQRVTLRCSPRSGDLSVYWYQQSLDQGLQFLIQYYNGEERAKGNILERFSAQQFPDLHSELNLSSLELGDSALYFCASSLRDWGSEQFFGPGTRLTVL.

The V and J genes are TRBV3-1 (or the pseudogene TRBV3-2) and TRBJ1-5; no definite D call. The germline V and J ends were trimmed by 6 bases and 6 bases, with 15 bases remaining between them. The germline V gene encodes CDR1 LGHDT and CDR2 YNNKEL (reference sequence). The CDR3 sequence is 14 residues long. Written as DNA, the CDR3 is TGTGCCAGCAGTCAGACGAAGGAGGGTCAGCCCCAGCATTTT. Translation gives CASSQTKEGQPQHF.